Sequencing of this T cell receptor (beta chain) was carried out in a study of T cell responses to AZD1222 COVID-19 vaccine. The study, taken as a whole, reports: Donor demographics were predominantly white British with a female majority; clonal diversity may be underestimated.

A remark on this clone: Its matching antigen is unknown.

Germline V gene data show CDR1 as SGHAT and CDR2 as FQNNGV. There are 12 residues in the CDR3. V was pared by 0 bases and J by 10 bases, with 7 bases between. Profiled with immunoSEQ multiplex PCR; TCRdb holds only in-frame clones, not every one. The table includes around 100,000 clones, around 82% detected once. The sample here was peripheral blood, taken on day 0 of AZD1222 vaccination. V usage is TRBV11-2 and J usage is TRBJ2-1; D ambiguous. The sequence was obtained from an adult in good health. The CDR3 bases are TGTGCCAGCAGCTTAGACCGACGAGAGCAGTTCTTC. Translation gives CASSLDRREQFF.